This T cell receptor beta chain was captured by sequencing in a study of shared clonotypes between healthy human individuals. Whole-study results and caveats: Naive CD4 clonotypes were shared across a handful of donors at roughly 5.3%. The researchers took only blood, and tissue repertoires probably look different.

CDR3 length: 14 residues. Germline V gene data show CDR1 as MNHEY and CDR2 as SMNVEV (reference sequence). With 5 bases removed from V and 2 bases from J, the gap between germline ends came to 11 bases. Profiling relied on immunoSEQ multiplex PCR, and the TCRdb table lists in-frame clones only, not all of them. This sample has over 850,000 clones, with around 82% found just once. On this clone: Antigen specificity is unknown.

The source is a man aged 18 to 30 in good health. Some clones in this sample may be carry-over from other donors' samples. The chain carries TRBV27 and TRBJ2-3; TRBD2 is a possible D gene (6 bases). The source material was memory CD4+ T cells from PBMCs. The subset: CD45RA-negative fraction. This CDR3 is CASSETSYTDTQYF. The CDR3 nucleotides read TGTGCCAGCAGTGAGACTAGTTACACAGATACGCAGTATTTT.